What follows is one TCR beta chain and its context. The antigen is unknown. This sample is drawn from a study of T cell responses to AZD1222 COVID-19 vaccine. Germline V gene lookup returns CDR1 KGHDR and CDR2 SFDVKD. V gave up 4 bases and J gave up 5 bases, with 5 bases separating them. The CDR3 sequence is 11 residues long. Study-wide findings and caveats: Reports indicate that nearly half of spike-specific TCRs are directed at unmutated variant regions. Spike-specific TCR repertoires showed rising breadth and depth after two AZD1222 doses.

The method was immunoSEQ multiplex PCR; TCRdb's version includes in-frame clones alone and lacks a portion of them. Of around 130,000 clones in the sample, just over 85% were seen once. Material: peripheral blood, obtained on day 0 of AZD1222 vaccination. The TCR comes from an adult in good health. The chain employs TRBV24-1 and TRBJ2-7; D gene ambiguous. In nucleotides, the CDR3 is TGTGCCACCAGTGACCGGGACGAGCAGTACTTC. It encodes CATSDRDEQYF.